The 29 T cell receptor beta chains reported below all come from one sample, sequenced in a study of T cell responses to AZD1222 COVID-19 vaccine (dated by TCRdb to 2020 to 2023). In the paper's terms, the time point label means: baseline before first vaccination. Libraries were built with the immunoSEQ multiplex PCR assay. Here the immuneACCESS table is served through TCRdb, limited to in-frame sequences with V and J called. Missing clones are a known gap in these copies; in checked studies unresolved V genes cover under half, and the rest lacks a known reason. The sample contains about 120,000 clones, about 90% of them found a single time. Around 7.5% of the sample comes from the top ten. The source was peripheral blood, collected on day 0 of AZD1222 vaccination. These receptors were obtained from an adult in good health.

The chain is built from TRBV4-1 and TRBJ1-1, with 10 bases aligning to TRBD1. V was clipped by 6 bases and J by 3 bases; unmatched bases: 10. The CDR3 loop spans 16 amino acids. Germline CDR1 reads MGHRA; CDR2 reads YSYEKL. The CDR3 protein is CASSDWTGGMYTEAFF. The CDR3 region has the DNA TGCGCCAGCAGTGACTGGACAGGGGGAATGTACACTGAAGCTTTCTTT.

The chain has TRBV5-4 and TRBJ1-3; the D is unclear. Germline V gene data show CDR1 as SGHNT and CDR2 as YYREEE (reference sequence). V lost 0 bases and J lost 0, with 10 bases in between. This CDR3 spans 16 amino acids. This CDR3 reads CASSLDGPYSGNTIYF. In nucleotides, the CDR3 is TGTGCCAGCAGCTTGGACGGACCCTACTCTGGAAACACCATATATTTT.

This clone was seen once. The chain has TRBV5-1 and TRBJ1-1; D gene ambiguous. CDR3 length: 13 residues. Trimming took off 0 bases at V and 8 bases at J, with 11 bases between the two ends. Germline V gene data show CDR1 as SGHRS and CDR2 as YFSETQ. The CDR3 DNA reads TGCGCCAGCAGCTTGGAGGGTCGCACAGAAGCTTTCTTT. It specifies CASSLEGRTEAFF.

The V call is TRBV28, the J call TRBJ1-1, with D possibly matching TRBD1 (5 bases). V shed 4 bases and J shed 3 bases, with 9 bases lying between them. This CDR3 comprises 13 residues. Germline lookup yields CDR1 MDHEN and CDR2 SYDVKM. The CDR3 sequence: CASSYQGDTEAFF. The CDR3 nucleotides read TGTGCCAGCAGTTACCAGGGCGACACTGAAGCTTTCTTT. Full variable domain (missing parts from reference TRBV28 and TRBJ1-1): DVKVTQSSRYLVKRTGEKVFLECVQDMDHENMFWYRQDPGLGLRLIYFSYDVKMKEKGDIPEGYSVSREKKERFSLILESASTNQTSMYLCASSYQGDTEAFFGQGTRLTVV.

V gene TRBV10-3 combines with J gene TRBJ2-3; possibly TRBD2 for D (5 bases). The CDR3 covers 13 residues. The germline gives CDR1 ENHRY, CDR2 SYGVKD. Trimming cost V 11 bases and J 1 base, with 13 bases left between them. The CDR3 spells CAAVATGTDTQYF. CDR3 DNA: TGTGCCGCGGTAGCGACCGGCACAGATACGCAGTATTTT.

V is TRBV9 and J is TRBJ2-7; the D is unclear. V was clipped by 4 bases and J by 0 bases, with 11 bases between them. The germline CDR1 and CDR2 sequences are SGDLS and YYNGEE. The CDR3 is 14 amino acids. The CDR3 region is CASSPRTISYEQYF. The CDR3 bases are TGTGCCAGCAGCCCAAGGACCATCTCCTACGAGCAGTACTTC. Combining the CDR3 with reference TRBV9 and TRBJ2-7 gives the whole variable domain DSGVTQTPKHLITATGQRVTLRCSPRSGDLSVYWYQQSLDQGLQFLIQYYNGEERAKGNILERFSAQQFPDLHSELNLSSLELGDSALYFCASSPRTISYEQYFGPGTRLTVT.

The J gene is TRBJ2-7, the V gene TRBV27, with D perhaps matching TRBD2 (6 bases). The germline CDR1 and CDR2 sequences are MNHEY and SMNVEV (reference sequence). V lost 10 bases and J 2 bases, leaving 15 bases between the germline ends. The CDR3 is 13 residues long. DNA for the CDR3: TGTGCCACCCGTTTGCGGGAACCCTACGAGCAGTACTTC. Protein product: CATRLREPYEQYF.

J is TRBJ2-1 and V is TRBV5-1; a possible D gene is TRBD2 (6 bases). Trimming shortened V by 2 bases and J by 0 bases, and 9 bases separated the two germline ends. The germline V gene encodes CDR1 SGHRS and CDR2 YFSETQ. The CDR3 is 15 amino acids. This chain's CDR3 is CASSFDGGSYNEQFF. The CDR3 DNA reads TGCGCCAGCAGCTTTGACGGGGGCTCCTACAATGAGCAGTTCTTC.

CDR3 nucleotides: TGTGCCAGCAGTTTTTCGGGAACCCTGGTGGAGACCCAGTACTTC. This sequence encodes CASSFSGTLVETQYF. The genes are TRBV27 and TRBJ2-5; possible D gene TRBD2, 5 bases. Germline values: CDR1 MNHEY, CDR2 SMNVEV (reference sequence). This CDR3 is built from 15 residues. Trimming stripped 3 bases from V and 5 bases from J, with 16 bases between.

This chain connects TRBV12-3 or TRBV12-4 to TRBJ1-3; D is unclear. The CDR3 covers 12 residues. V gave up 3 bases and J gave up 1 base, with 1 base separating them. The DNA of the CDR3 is TGTGCCAGCAGTTTTTCTGGAAACACCATATATTTT. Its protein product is CASSFSGNTIYF.

CDR3 sequence reads: CASSITGDNSPLHF. As DNA, the CDR3 is TGTGCCAGTAGTATAACAGGGGACAATTCACCCCTCCACTTT. This sequence joins TRBV19 and TRBJ1-6, with 7 bases matching TRBD1. Germline CDR1 LNHDA, CDR2 SQIVND (reference sequence). The CDR3 loop spans 14 amino acids. The J segment lost 7 bases and the V segment lost 2 bases, leaving 2 bases of the junction unmatched.

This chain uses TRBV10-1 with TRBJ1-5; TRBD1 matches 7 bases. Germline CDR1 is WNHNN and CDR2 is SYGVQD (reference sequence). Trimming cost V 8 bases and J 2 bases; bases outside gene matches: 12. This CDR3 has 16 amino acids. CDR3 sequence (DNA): TGCGCCAGCCTTCCCCTGACAGGGATCGGCAATCAGCCCCAGCATTTT. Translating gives CASLPLTGIGNQPQHF.

The CDR3 coding sequence is TGCGCCAGCAGCTTGGGACACCCGAACACTGAAGCTTTCTTT. Amino acids: CASSLGHPNTEAFF. This chain connects TRBV5-1 to TRBJ1-1; no definite D call. The germline CDR1 and CDR2 sequences are SGHRS and YFSETQ. The CDR3 length is 14 residues. The V gene lost 0 bases and the J gene lost 1 base, with 7 bases spanning the gap.

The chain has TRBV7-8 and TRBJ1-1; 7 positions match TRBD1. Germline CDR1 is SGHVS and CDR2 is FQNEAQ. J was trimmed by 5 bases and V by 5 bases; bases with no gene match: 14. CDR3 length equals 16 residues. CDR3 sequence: CASSPLQGFGWTEAFF. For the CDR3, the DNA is TGTGCCAGCAGCCCCCTACAGGGGTTCGGGTGGACTGAAGCTTTCTTT.

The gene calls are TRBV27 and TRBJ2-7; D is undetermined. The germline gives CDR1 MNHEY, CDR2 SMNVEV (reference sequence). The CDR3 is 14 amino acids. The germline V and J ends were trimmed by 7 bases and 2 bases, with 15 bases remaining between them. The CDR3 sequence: CASTPVSSPYEQYF. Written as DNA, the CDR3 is TGTGCCAGCACCCCCGTGTCCAGCCCCTACGAGCAGTACTTC.

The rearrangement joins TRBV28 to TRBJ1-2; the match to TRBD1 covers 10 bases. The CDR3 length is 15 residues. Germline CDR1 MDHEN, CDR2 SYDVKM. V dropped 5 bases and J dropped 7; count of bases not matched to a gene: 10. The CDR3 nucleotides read TGTGCCAGCAGTCCGTTGACAGGGGGCAACACTGGCTACACCTTC. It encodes CASSPLTGGNTGYTF.

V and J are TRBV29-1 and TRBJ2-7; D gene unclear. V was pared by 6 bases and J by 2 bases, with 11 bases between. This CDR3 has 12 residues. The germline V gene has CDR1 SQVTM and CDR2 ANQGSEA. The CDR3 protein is CSVADGTYEQYF. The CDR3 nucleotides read TGCAGCGTGGCCGACGGTACCTACGAGCAGTACTTC.

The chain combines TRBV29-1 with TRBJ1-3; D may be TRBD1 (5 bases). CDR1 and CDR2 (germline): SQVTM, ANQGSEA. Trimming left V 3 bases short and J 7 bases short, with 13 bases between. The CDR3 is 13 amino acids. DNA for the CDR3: TGCAGCGTTGAGGAACCAGAGGGGAACACCATATATTTT. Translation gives CSVEEPEGNTIYF.

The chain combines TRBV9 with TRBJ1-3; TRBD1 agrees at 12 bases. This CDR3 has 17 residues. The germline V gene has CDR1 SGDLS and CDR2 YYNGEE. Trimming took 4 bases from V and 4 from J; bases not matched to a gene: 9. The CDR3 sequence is CASSPPGQGAIGNTIYF. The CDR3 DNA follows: TGTGCCAGCAGCCCCCCGGGACAGGGGGCGATCGGAAACACCATATATTTT.

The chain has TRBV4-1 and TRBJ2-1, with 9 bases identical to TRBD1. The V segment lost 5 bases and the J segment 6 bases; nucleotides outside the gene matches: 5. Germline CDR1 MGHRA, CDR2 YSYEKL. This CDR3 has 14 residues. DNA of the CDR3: TGCGCCAGCAGCAGGACAGGGGTCCTCAATGAGCAGTTCTTC. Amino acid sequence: CASSRTGVLNEQFF.

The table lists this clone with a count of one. The CDR3 nucleotides read TGTGCCAGCATATCGACAGGGGAAAAACTGTTTTTT. Translating gives CASISTGEKLFF. This chain joins TRBV6-5 and TRBJ1-4, with 7 bases identical to TRBD1. This CDR3 contains 12 residues. CDR1 is MNHEY and CDR2 is SVGAGI in the germline V gene. The ends lost 7 bases at V and 8 bases at J; junction bases unmatched: 4.

The CDR3 DNA reads TGCGCCAGCAGGACCGGTGCGGGGAGCTCCTACGAGCAGTACTTC. This codes for CASRTGAGSSYEQYF. The gene calls are TRBV5-1 and TRBJ2-7, with D tentatively TRBD2 (6 bases). The germline V and J ends were trimmed by 5 bases and 0 bases, with 15 bases remaining between them. CDR3 length: 15 amino acids. Germline V gene data show CDR1 as SGHRS and CDR2 as YFSETQ.

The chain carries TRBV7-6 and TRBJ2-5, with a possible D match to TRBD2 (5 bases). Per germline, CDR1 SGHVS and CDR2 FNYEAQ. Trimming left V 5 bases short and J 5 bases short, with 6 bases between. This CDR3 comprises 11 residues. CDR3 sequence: CASSRGETQYF. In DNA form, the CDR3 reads TGTGCCAGCAGCCGCGGGGAGACCCAGTACTTC.

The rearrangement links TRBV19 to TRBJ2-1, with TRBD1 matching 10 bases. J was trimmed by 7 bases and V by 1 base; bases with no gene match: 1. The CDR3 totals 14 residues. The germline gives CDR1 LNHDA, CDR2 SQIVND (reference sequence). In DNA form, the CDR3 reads TGTGCCAGTAGTATAGCGGGACAGGGGAATGAGCAGTTCTTC. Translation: CASSIAGQGNEQFF.

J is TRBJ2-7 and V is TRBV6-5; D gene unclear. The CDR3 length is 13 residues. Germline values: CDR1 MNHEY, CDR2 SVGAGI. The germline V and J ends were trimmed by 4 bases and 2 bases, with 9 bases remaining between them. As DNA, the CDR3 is TGTGCCAGCAGTTTCAGTGCGACCTACGAGCAGTACTTC. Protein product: CASSFSATYEQYF.

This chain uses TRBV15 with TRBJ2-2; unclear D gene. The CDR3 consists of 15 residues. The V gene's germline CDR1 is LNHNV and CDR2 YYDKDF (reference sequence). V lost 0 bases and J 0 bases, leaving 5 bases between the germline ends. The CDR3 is CATSRDNANTGELFF. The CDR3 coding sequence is TGTGCCACCAGCAGAGATAACGCGAACACCGGGGAGCTGTTTTTT. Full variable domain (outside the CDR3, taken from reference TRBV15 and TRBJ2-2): DAMVIQNPRYQVTQFGKPVTLSCSQTLNHNVMYWYQQKSSQAPKLLFHYYDKDFNNEADTPDNFQSRRPNTSFCFLDIRSPGLGDTAMYLCATSRDNANTGELFFGEGSRLTVL.

The CDR3 here is CASRGNTIYF. The CDR3 nucleotides are TGTGCCAGCAGAGGAAACACCATATATTTT. The chain has TRBV7-9 and TRBJ1-3, with no clear D. The CDR3 extends over 10 amino acids. The V gene lost 6 bases and the J gene lost 4 bases, with 1 base spanning the gap. CDR1 and CDR2 from the germline V gene are SEHNR and FQNEAQ (reference sequence).

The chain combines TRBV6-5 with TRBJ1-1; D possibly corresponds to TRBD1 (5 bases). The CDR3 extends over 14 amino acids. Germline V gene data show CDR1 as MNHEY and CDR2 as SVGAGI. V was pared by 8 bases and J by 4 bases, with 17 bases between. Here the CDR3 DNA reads TGTGCCAGCCTGATCCGGGGGATCGTCACTGAAGCTTTCTTT. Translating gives CASLIRGIVTEAFF.

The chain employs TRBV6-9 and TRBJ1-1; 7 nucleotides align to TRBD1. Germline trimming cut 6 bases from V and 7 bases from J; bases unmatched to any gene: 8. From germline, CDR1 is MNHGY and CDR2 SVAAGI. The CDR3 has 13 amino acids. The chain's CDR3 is CASSRRGTDEAFF. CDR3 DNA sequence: TGTGCCAGCAGCCGAAGGGGGACAGATGAAGCTTTCTTT.